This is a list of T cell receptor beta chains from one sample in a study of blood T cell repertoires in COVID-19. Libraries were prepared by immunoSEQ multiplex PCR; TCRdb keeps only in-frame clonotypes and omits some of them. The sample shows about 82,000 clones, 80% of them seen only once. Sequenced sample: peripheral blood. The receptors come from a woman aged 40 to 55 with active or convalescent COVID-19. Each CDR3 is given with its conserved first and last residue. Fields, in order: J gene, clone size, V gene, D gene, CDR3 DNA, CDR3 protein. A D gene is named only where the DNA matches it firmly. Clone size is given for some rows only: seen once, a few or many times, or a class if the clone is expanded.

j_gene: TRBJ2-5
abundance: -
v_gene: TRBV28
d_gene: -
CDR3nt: TGTGCCAGCAGTAAACAAAAACAAGAGACCCAGTACTTC
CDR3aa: CASSKQKQETQYF

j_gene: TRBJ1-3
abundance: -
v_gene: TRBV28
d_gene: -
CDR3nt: TGTGCCAGCAGTTTTACCTACTCTGGAAACACCATATATTTT
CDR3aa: CASSFTYSGNTIYF

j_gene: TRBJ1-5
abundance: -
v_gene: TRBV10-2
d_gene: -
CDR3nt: TGCGCCAGCAGTGATCTGGCAGGGGTGAGCAATCAGCCCCAGCATTTT
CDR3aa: CASSDLAGVSNQPQHF

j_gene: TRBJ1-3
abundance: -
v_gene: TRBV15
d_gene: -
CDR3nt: TGTGCCACCAGCAGAGATTTCGGGACTGGAAACACCATATATTTT
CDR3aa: CATSRDFGTGNTIYF

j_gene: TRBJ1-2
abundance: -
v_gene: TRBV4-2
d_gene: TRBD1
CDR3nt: TGTGCCAGCAGCCAAGATAAGGGGGCTGACTATGGCTACACCTTC
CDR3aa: CASSQDKGADYGYTF

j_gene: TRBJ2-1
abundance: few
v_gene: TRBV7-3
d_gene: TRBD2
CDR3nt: TGTGCCAGCAGCTTAGAAGGGACTAGCGGATTTGGTAGGTACAATGAGCAGTTCTTC
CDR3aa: CASSLEGTSGFGRYNEQFF

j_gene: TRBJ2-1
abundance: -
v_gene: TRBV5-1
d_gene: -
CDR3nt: TGCGCCAGCAGCCACTTGAAGAACAATGAGCAGTTCTTC
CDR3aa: CASSHLKNNEQFF

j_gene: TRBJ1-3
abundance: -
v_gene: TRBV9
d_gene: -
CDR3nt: TGTGCCAGCAGCGTAAAATCTGGCAGCGGGGGCACCATATATTTT
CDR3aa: CASSVKSGSGGTIYF

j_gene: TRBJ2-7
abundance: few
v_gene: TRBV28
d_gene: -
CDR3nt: TGTGCCAGCACCTCATATCATCCATACGGGAGCTCCTACGAGCAGTACTTC
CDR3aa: CASTSYHPYGSSYEQYF

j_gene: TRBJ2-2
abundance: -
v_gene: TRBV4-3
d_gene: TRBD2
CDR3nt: TGCGCCAGCAGCCAAGATACTAGCGGTGCCGGGGAGCTGTTTTTT
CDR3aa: CASSQDTSGAGELFF

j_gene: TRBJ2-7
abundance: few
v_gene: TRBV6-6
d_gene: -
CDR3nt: TGTGCCAGCAGTTACTCCGGGGATTACTACGAGCAGTACTTC
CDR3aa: CASSYSGDYYEQYF

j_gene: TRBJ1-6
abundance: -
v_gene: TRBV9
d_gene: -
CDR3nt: TGTGCCAGCAGCGTTGGCAGAGCGCACTCCTATAATTCACCCCTCCACTTT
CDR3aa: CASSVGRAHSYNSPLHF

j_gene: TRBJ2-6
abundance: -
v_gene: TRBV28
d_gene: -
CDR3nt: TGTGCCAGCAGCTTCTCTGGGGCCAACGTCCTGACTTTC
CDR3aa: CASSFSGANVLTF

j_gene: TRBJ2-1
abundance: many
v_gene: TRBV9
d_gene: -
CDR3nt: TGTGCCAGCAGCGTGACAGGGAGAAGGGACTATGAGCAGTTCTTC
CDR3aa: CASSVTGRRDYEQFF

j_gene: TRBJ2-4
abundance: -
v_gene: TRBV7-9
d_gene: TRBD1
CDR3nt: TGTGCCAGCAGCCAGGGACAGCCTCTAGCCAAAAACATTCAGTACTTC
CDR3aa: CASSQGQPLAKNIQYF

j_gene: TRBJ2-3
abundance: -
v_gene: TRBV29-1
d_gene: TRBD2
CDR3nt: TGCAGCGTTGAGGGACTAGTCGGCACAGATACGCAGTATTTT
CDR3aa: CSVEGLVGTDTQYF

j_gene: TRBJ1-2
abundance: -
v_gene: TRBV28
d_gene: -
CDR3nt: TGTGCCAGCAGTCCGACACCAAACTATGGCTACACCTTC
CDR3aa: CASSPTPNYGYTF

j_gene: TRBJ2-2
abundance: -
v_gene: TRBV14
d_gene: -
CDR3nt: TGTGCCAGCAGCCCAGGGCTCCGGGAGCTGTTTTTT
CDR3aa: CASSPGLRELFF

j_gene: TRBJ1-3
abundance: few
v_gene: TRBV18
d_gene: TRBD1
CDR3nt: TGTGCCAGCTCACTGGCTACCGGGACAGGGTCCCGAAACACCATATATTTT
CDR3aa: CASSLATGTGSRNTIYF

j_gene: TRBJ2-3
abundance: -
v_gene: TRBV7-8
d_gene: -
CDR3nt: TGTGCCAGCAGCCTATTTACAGATACGCAGTATTTT
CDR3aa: CASSLFTDTQYF

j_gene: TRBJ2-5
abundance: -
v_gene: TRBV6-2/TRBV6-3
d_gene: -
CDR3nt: TGTGCCAGCAGTAACTACGGGGAGACCCAGTACTTC
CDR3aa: CASSNYGETQYF

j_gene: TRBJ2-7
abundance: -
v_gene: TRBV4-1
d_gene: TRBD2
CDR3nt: TGCGCCAGCAGCCAAGAGATATGGCTAGCGGGTCCCTACGAGCAGTACTTC
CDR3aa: CASSQEIWLAGPYEQYF

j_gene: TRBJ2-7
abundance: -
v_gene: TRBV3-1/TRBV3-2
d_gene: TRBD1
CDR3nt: TGTGCCAGCAGCCGACCGGGACAGGGGGCATACGAGCAGTACTTC
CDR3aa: CASSRPGQGAYEQYF

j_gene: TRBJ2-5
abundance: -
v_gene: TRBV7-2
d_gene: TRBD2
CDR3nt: TGTGCCAGCAGCTCCTGGGTTAGCGGGGGGGCCGGGGAGACCCAGTACTTC
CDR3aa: CASSSWVSGGAGETQYF

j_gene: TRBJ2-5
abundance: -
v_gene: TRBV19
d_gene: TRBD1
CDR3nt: TGTGCCAGTAGCCACAGGGGTTCAGAGACCCAGTACTTC
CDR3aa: CASSHRGSETQYF

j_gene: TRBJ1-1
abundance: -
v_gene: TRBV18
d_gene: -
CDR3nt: TGTGCCAGCTCACCACGGCCCTCGAACACTGAAGCTTTCTTT
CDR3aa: CASSPRPSNTEAFF

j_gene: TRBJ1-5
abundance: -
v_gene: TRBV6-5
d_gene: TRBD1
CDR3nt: TGTGCCAGCAGTTCCGCCACAGGGGGTGAAAATCAGCCCCAGCATTTT
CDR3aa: CASSSATGGENQPQHF

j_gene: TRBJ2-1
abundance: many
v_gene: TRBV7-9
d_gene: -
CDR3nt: TGTGCCAGCAGCTCGGACTGGAATGAGCAGTTCTTC
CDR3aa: CASSSDWNEQFF

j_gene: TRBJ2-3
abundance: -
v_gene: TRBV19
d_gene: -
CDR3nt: TGTGCCAGTTCCCTTAGGGGTACAGATACGCAGTATTTT
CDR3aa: CASSLRGTDTQYF

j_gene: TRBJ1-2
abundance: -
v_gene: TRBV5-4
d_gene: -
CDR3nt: TGTGCCAGCAGACCCGGGACTGAGAACTATGGCTACACCTTC
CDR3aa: CASRPGTENYGYTF

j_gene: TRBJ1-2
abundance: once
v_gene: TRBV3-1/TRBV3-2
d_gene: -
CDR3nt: TGTGCCAGCAGCCAAGAGGGCCACGGGGGCTATGGCTACACCTTC
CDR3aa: CASSQEGHGGYGYTF

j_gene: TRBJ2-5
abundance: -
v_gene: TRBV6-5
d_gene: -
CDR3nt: TGTGCCAGCAGTAGCCCCCAGGGTATCCAAGAGACCCAGTACTTC
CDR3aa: CASSSPQGIQETQYF